This TCR beta chain was found in a study of blood T cell repertoires in COVID-19. Study in general: The United States, Italy and Spain were the sources of the acute and convalescent COVID-19 samples. T cells, B-cell-depleted T cells, or PBMCs supplied cDNA or gDNA.

Source study methods: Reference gene primer amplification yielded estimated nucleated cell counts. TCRdb's copy holds only in-frame clones and misses some; the assay was immunoSEQ multiplex PCR. From that table come the V and J calls and clone size; the DNA was used to work out D and trimming. The sample comprises 65,000 to 90,000 clones, roughly 80% of which are singletons, and more than 4.5% rests with the top ten. V shed 5 bases and J 7 bases; nucleotides not matched to a gene: 8. Per germline, CDR1 SEHNR and CDR2 FQNEAQ (reference sequence). The CDR3 is made up of 16 amino acids. The rearrangement joins TRBV7-9 to TRBJ2-2; 12 positions match TRBD2. The sample was peripheral blood. The clonotype comes from a woman over 75 with active or convalescent COVID-19. CDR3 loop: CASSPGLAGNFGELFF. The CDR3 DNA is TGTGCCAGCAGCCCTGGACTAGCGGGGAACTTCGGGGAGCTGTTTTTT.